One and the same sample provided the 5 T cell receptor beta chains below, sequenced in a study of a mutant IDH1 vaccine in newly diagnosed glioma. Regarding time point: baseline, week 1 (first vaccination visit). Treatment given: pre-vaccination baseline after standard-of-care therapy. Clones were sequenced by immunoSEQ multiplex PCR, and TCRdb holds only the in-frame ones, with some missing. The repertoire holds about 66,000 clones, with approximately 86% as singletons. The sample was PBMCs, taken from a glioma patient treated with radiotherapy, temozolomide or both. The receptors shown here come from a man younger than 45 with glioma.

The genes are TRBV28 and TRBJ1-1; D not certain. This CDR3 region has 13 residues. The germline gives CDR1 MDHEN, CDR2 SYDVKM. Trimming stripped 6 bases from V and 0 bases from J, with 8 bases between. CDR3 region: CASRLGMNTEAFF. DNA of the CDR3: TGTGCCAGCAGACTAGGGATGAACACTGAAGCTTTCTTT. The full variable domain, its missing parts supplied by reference TRBV28 and TRBJ1-1, is DVKVTQSSRYLVKRTGEKVFLECVQDMDHENMFWYRQDPGLGLRLIYFSYDVKMKEKGDIPEGYSVSREKKERFSLILESASTNQTSMYLCASRLGMNTEAFFGQGTRLTVV.

There are a few counts of this clone. The chain uses TRBV7-7 and TRBJ1-5; a weak D match, TRBD1 (6 bases). Trimming left V 5 bases short and J 4 bases short, with 9 bases between. CDR3 length: 13 amino acids. The V gene's germline CDR1 is SSHAT and CDR2 FNYEAQ (reference sequence). The CDR3 here is CASSADRNQPQHF. The CDR3, as DNA: TGTGCCAGCAGCGCCGACAGGAATCAGCCCCAGCATTTT. Using reference TRBV7-7 and TRBJ1-5 for the parts outside the CDR3, the full variable domain is GAGVSQSPRYKVTKRGQDVTLRCDPISSHATLYWYQQALGQGPEFLTYFNYEAQPDKSGLPSDRFSAERPEGSISTLTIQRTEQRDSAMYRCASSADRNQPQHFGDGTRLSIL.

This clone has only one observation. The chain recombines TRBV5-1 with TRBJ2-2; D is undetermined. The germline CDR1 and CDR2 sequences are SGHRS and YFSETQ. The CDR3 is 15 amino acids. V gave up 0 bases and J gave up 2 bases, with 8 bases separating them. CDR3 loop: CASSLAARNTGELFF. CDR3 in DNA: TGCGCCAGCAGCTTGGCCGCTAGAAACACCGGGGAGCTGTTTTTT.

The chain is built from TRBV6-1 and TRBJ2-7; TRBD1 matches at 8 bases. The V segment lost 2 bases and the J segment 5 bases; nucleotides outside the gene matches: 17. Germline loops: CDR1 MNHNS, CDR2 SASEGT. CDR3 length: 18 amino acids. As DNA, the CDR3 is TGTGCCAGCAGTGAAACTAGGCCCTGGGACAGGAGTTCCCACGAGCAGTACTTC. This sequence encodes CASSETRPWDRSSHEQYF.

The CDR3 protein is CASSQLPAGRNEKLFF. DNA of the CDR3: TGTGCCAGCAGCCAACTGCCAGCTGGACGTAATGAAAAACTGTTTTTT. This chain links TRBV14 with TRBJ1-4; D is unresolved. V was trimmed by 2 bases and J by 4 bases, leaving 14 bases between them. Germline V gene lookup returns CDR1 SGHDN and CDR2 FVKESK. The CDR3 loop spans 16 amino acids.